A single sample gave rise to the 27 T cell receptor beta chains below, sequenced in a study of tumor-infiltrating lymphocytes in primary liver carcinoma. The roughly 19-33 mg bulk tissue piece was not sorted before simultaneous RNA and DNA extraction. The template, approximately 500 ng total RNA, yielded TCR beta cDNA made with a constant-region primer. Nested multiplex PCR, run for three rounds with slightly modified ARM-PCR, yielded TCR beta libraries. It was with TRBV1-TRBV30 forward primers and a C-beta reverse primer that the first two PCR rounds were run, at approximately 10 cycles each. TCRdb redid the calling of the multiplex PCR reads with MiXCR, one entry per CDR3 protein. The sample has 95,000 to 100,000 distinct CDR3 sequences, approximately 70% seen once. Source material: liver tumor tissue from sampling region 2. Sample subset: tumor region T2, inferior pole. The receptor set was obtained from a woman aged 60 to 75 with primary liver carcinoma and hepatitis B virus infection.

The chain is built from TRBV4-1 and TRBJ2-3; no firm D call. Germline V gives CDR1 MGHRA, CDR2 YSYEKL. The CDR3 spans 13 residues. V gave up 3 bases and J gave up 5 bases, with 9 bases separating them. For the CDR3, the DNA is TGCGCCAGCAGCCATGAGCTTCAAGATACGCAGTATTTT. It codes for CASSHELQDTQYF.

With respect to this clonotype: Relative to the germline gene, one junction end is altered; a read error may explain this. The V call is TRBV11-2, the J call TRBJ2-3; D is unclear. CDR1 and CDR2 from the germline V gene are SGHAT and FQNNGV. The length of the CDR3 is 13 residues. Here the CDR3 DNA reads TGTGCCAACAGTTTAGATCGAGGAGATACGCGGTATTTT. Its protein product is CANSLDRGDTRYF.

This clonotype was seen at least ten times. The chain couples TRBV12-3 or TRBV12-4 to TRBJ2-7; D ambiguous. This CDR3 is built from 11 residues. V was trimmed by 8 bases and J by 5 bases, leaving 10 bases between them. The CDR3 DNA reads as TGTGCCAGCCGTAGGTTCGACGAGCAGTACTTC. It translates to CASRRFDEQYF.

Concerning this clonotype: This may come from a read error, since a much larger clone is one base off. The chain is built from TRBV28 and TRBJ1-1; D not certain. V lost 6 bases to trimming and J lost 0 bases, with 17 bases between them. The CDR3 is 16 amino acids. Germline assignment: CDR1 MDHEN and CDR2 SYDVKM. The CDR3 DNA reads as TGTGCCAGCAGCTCGATTTCGGACCACATGAACACTGAAGCTTTCTTT. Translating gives CASSSISDHMNTEAFF.

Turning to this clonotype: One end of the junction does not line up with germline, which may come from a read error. Here the CDR3 DNA reads TGTGCCAGCAGCCAAGAACTAGCGGGACCCACATATACGCAGTGTTTT. Its protein is CASSQELAGPTYTQCF. The chain is built from TRBV4-2 and TRBJ2-3; 10 bases line up with TRBD2. The germline V gene encodes CDR1 LGHNA and CDR2 YNFKEQ. The CDR3 loop spans 16 amino acids.

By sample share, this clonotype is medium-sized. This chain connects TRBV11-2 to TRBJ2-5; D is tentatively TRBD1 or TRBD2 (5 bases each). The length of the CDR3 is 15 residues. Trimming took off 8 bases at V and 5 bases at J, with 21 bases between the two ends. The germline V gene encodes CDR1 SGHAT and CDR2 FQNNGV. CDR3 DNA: TGTGCCAGCGCCAGAGGAGAGGGGAGTATCGAGACCCAGTACTTC. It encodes CASARGEGSIETQYF.

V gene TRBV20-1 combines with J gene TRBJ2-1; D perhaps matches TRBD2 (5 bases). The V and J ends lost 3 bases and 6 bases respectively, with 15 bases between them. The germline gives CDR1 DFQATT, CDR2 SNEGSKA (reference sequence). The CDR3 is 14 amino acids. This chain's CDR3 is CSARAASTLNEQFF. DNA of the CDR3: TGCAGTGCTAGGGCGGCTAGCACTCTCAATGAGCAGTTCTTC.

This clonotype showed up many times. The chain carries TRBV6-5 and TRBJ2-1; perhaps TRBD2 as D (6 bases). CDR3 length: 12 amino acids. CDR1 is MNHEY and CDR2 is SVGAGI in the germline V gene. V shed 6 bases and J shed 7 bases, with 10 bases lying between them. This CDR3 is CASRREGNEQFF. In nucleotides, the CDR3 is TGTGCCAGCAGGCGGGAAGGTAATGAGCAGTTCTTC.

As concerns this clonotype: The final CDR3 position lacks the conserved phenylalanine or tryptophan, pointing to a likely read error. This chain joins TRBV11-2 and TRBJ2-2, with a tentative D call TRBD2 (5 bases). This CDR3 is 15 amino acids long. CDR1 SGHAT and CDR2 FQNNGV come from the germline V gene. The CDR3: CASSPPQGPIGKLFY. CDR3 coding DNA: TGTGCCAGCAGCCCTCCGCAAGGACCGATCGGGAAGCTGTTTTAT.

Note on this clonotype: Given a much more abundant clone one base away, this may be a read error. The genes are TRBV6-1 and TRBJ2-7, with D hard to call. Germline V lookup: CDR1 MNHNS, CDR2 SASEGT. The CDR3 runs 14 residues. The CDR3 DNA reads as TGTACCAGCAGTCGGGCAGGTGTAACCTACGAGCAGTACTTC. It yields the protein CTSSRAGVTYEQYF.

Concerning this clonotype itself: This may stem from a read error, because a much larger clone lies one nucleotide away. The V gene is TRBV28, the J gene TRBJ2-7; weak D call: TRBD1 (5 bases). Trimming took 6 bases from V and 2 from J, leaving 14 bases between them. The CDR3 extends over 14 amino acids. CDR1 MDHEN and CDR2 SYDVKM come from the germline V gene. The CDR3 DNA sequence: TGTGCCAGCAGAGAGACAGTACCACCCTACGAGCAGTACTTC. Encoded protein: CASRETVPPYEQYF.

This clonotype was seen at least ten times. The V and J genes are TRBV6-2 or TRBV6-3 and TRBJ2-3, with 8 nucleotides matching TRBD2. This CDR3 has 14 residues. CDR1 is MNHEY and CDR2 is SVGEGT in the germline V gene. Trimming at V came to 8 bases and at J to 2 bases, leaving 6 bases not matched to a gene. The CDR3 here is CASQAGEATDTQYF. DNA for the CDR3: TGTGCCAGCCAAGCGGGAGAGGCCACAGATACGCAGTATTTT.

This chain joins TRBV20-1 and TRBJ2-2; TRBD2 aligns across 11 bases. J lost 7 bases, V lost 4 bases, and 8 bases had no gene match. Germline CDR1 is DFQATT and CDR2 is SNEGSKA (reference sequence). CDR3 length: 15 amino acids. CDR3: CSATVSGREVGELFF. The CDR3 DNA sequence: TGCAGTGCTACAGTTAGCGGGAGGGAGGTCGGGGAGCTGTTTTTT.

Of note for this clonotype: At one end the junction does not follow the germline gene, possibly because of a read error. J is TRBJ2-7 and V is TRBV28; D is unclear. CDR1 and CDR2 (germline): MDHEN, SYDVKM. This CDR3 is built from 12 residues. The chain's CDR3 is CANSLGAYEQYF. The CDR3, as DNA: TGTGCCAACAGTTTAGGAGCATACGAGCAGTACTTC. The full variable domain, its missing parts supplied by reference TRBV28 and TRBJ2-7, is DVKVTQSSRYLVKRTGEKVFLECVQDMDHENMFWYRQDPGLGLRLIYFSYDVKMKEKGDIPEGYSVSREKKERFSLILESASTNQTSMYLCANSLGAYEQYFGPGTRLTVT.

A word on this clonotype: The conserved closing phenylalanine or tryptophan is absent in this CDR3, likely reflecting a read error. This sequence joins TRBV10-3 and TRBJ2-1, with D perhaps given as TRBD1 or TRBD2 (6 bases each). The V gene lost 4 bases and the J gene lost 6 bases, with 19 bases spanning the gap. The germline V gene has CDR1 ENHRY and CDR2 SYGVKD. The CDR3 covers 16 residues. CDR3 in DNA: TGTGCCATCAGTGGACCGGGACAAGGGGACTGCAATGAGCAGTTCTTA. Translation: CAISGPGQGDCNEQFL.

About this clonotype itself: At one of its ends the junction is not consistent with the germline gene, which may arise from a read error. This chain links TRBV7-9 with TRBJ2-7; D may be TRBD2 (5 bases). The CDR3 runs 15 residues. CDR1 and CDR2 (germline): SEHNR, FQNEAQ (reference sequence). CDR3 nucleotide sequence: TGTACCAGCAGCTTGTTCCCTCGGAGGAGTCACGAGCAGTACTTC. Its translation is CTSSLFPRRSHEQYF.

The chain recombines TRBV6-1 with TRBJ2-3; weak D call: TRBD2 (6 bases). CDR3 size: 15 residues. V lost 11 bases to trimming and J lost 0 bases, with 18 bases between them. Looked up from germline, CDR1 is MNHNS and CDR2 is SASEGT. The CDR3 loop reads CAGITQRASTDTQYF. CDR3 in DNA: TGTGCCGGCATAACCCAGCGGGCTAGCACAGATACGCAGTATTTT.

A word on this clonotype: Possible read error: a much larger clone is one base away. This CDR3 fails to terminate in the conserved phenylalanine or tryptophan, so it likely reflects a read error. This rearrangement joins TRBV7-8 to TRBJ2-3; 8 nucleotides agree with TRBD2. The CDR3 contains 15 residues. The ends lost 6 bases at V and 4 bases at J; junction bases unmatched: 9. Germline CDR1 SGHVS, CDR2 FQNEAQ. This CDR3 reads CASSDSLAGADTQYL. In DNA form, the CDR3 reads TGTGCCAGCAGTGATAGTCTAGCGGGTGCAGATACGCAGTATTTA.

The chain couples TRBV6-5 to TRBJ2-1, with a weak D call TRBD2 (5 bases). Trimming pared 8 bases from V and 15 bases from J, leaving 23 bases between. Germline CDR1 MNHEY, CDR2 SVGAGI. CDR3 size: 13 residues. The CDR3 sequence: CASCSGTVTPLFF. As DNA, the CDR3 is TGTGCCAGCTGTTCGGGAACCGTGACCCCGTTGTTCTTC.

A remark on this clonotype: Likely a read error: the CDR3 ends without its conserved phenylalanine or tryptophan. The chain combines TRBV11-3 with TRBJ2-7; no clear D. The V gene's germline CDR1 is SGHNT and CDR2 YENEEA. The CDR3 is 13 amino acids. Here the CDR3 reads CAGSFGRSYEQYL. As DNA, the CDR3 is TGTGCCGGCAGCTTCGGACGGAGCTACGAGCAGTACCTC.

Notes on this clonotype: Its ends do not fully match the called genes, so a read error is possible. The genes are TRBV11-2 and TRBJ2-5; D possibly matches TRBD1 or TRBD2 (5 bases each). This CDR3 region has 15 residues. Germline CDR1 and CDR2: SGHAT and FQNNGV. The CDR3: CASGTGQGTRETQYF. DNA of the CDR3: TGTGCCAGCGGCACGGGGCAGGGAACGAGAGAGACCCAATACTTC.

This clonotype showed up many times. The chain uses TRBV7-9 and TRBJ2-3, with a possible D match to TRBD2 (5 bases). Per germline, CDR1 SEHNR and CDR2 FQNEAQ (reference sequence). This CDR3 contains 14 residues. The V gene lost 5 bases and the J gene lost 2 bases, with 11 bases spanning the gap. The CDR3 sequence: CASSPSGSTDTQYF. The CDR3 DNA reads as TGTGCCAGCAGCCCCAGCGGATCCACAGATACGCAGTATTTT.

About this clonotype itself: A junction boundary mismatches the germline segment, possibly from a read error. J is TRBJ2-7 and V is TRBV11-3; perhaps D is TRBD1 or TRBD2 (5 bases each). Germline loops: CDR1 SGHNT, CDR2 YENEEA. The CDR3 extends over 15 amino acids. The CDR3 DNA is TGTACCAGCAGCTCCTCCCCCCGGGACGGCTACGAGCGGTACTTC. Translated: CTSSSSPRDGYERYF.

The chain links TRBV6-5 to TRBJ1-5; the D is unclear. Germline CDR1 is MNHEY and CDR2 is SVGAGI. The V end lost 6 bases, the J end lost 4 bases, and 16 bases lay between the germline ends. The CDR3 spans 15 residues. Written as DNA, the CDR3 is TGTGCCAGCAGACGCTCAGAGTGCGAAAATCAGCCCCAGCATTTT. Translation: CASRRSECENQPQHF.

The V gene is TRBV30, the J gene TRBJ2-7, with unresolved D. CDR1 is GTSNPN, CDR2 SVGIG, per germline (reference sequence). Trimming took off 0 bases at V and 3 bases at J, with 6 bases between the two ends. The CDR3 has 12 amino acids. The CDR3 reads CAWSVAGYEQYF. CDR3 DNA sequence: TGTGCCTGGAGTGTGGCCGGCTACGAGCAGTACTTC.

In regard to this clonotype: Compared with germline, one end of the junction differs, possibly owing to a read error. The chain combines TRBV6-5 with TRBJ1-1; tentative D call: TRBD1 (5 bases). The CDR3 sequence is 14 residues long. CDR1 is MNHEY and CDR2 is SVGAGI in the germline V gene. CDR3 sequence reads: CASSYSRGDTEVSF. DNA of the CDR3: TGTGCCAGCAGTTACTCGAGGGGAGACACTGAAGTTTCCTTT.

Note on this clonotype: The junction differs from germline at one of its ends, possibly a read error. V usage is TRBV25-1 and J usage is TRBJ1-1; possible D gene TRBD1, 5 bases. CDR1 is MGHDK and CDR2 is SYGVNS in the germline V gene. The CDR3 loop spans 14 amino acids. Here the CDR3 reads CASSDRAAGTESFF. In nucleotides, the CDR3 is TGTGCCAGCAGTGACAGGGCAGCGGGAACTGAATCTTTCTTT.